This T cell receptor beta chain was found in a study of vaccination and CD4 T cells after COVID-19 (dated by TCRdb to 2022 to 2024). Regarding the research as a whole: The convalescent cohort comprised six males and four females, including two Hispanic individuals, seven Caucasians, two Asians and one multiracial person. Each participant got two doses of either the Pfizer-BioNTech BNT162b2 vaccine (n=8) or the Moderna mRNA-1273 vaccine (n=2). Post-COVID blood samples were collected from convalescent patients a median of about 92 days after diagnosis, with a range of roughly 30 to 161 days. The time from the second vaccine dose to post-vaccine blood sampling had a median of roughly 70 days and ranged from roughly 12 to 241 days. For stimulating the cultures, overlapping spike peptide pools were used, derived from SARS-CoV-2 as well as from the common cold coronaviruses HCoV-NL63, HCoV-OC43 and HCoV-229E. As controls, cultures received a CEFX viral epitope pool (the positive control), an HIV-1 Nef peptide pool (the negative control), or no peptide at all. The spike-specific CD4+ TCR repertoire was compared before and after mRNA vaccination in under 11 COVID-19 convalescent patients and a handful of infection-naive healthy vaccine recipients. In an earlier paper using these donors, memory CD4+ T cell crossreactivity between SARS-CoV-2 and common cold coronavirus spike proteins was assessed at the TCR clonotype level.

General findings and caveats noted by the study authors: In convalescent patients, nearly all vaccine-specific clones (304 of 307) were found to be mono-reactive for SARS-CoV-2 spike rather than cross-reactive with common cold coronaviruses. The median number of SARS-CoV-2-reactive clonotypes rose from about 19 after infection to a few dozen after vaccination, but the change was not significant. The study included relatively few convalescent patients and did not analyze early timepoints after natural infection. In convalescent patients, a median roughly 83% of post-vaccine SARS-CoV-2-reactive clones were detected only after vaccination, and vaccine-specific priming was suggested by this finding.

V drops 2 bases and J drops 2 bases, leaving 18 bases in between. In the germline V gene, CDR1 corresponds to MNHEY and CDR2 to SVGAGI. Inclusive of the bounding cysteine and phenylalanine, the CDR3 is 17 residues long. CDR3 DNA is the only sequence kept; it has 51 bases, read in frame from the first base. What this sample's treatment or condition label stands for: approximately 9-day PBMC culture with coronavirus spike peptide pools or control peptides (ViraFEST assay). CD4+ T cells from unexposed donors were collected before the COVID-19 pandemic (2011-2018). The ViraFEST assay was used in the study, in which antigen-specific T cells were expanded with peptide pools and expanded clonotypes were subsequently identified by TCR sequencing. PBMCs were cultured at roughly 1.8 million per well in IMDM supplemented with around 5.5% human AB serum and approximately 10 IU/ml IL-2, with 10 ug/ml peptide pools added. On days 3 and 7, half of the culture medium was replaced with fresh IL-2-containing medium. After around 11 days of culture, CD4+ T cells were isolated by negative selection using the EasySep CD4+ T cell isolation kit. As far as cell numbers permitted, CD4+ T cells from unexposed donors were tested for reactivity against SARS-CoV-2 S and N as well as four spike pools from common cold coronaviruses. Ficoll-Paque Plus gradient centrifugation was used to isolate PBMCs from whole blood, and the isolated PBMCs were then either used fresh or cryopreserved at -140C. Culture conditions were generally each tested in triplicate wells. The leukapheresis product used for the unexposed donors was purchased from a commercial source.

Turning to this clonotype: Its binding antigen is unknown. Base quality data are lacking; no much larger clone is found one base away.

The library was obtained by PCR. TCR sequencing of DNA from cultured CD4+ T cells used the Oncomine TCR Beta short-read assay at the Johns Hopkins FTIC core. The QIAamp micro DNA kit was used to extract genomic DNA from the cultured CD4+ T cells. The Oncomine TCR Beta libraries from cultured CD4+ T cells were pooled using unique dual indexes and then sequenced on an Illumina iSeq 100. As for how the authors treated the data: Non-productive sequences were removed, and CDR3s not starting with C, not ending with F or W, or shorter than 7 amino acids were discarded. The MANAFEST web application was used to identify antigen-specific clonotypes by comparing peptide-stimulated wells against reference wells and other culture wells. To be called positive, a clone needed an FDR below 0.05, an odds ratio above 5, and a productive frequency above 0.1% in at least two of three replicate wells. A clonotype was classed as cross-reactive if the clonotype showed significant expansion both in SARS-CoV-2 spike wells and in at least one common cold coronavirus spike condition. Using R version 3.6.1, CDR3 homology was evaluated through Levenshtein distances (stringdist) along with unrooted phylogenetic trees (ape). TCRdb passed the public sequencing reads through fastp at Q25 and MiXCR, retaining productive beta sequences. Rows with a matching CDR3 protein are joined into one entry that keeps the most common DNA and genes. TCRdb's processing, not the authors' own work, is the source of the V and J calls. Present in this sample are about 6,800 distinct CDR3 sequences, roughly three fifths of which were seen just once. 25% of the sample lies in the top ten.

The material sequenced was CD4+ T cells from blood, cultured in vitro. The sequence links TRBV6-5 to TRBJ1-2; perhaps TRBD1 is the D gene, with 5 bases matching. This TCR came from a human donor in good health. DNA sequence: TGTGCCAGCAGTTACGACGCACAGGACCTTATCAACTATGGCTACACCTTC. It codes for CASSYDAQDLINYGYTF.